This TCR beta chain was sequenced during a study of post-analysis software for immune sequencing data. Study summary: Included among the disease courses, which were recorded for the cohort, were relapsing-remitting, secondary progressive and progressive-relapsing multiple sclerosis.

Findings and caveats of the study: Controls showed significantly higher normalized Chao1 diversity than did multiple sclerosis patients. Strong same-batch co-clustering of samples appeared with F measure clustering. In patients, TRBV5-6, TRBV5-1 and TRBV20-1 belonged to four or five TRBV segments found more frequently than in controls.

The TCR beta cDNA libraries carried unique molecular identifiers. About 500,000 cDNA molecules were obtained per 1 to 10 million input T cells. TCRdb passed the PCR reads through MiXCR, listing each CDR3 protein once. The data show fewer than 850,000 distinct CDR3 sequences, with roughly 27% seen just once and around 0.6% held by the top ten. Points on this clonotype: Its target is not known.

CDR3 size: 16 residues. Per germline, CDR1 KGHDR and CDR2 SFDVKD. V trimming: 4 bases; J trimming: 0 bases; junction bases outside the gene matches: 6. The source material was blood. The genes are TRBV24-1 and TRBJ2-3, with 7 bases identical to TRBD2. This clonotype was sampled from a girl aged 5-17 years with multiple sclerosis. The DNA of the CDR3 is TGTGCCACCAGTGACAGAACGGGAGGAAGCACAGATACGCAGTATTTT. Residues: CATSDRTGGSTDTQYF.